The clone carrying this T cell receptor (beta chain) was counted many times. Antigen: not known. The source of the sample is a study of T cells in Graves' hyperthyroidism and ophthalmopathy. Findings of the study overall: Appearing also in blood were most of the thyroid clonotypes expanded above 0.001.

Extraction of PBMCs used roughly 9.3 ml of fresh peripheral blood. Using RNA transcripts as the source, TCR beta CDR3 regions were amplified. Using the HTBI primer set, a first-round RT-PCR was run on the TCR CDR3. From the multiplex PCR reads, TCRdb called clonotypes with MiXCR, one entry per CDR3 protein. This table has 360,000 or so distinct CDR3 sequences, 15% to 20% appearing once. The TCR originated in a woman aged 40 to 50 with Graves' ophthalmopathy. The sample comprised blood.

The CDR3: CASSYSGTPETQYF. CDR3 bases: TGTGCCAGCAGTTACTCCGGGACCCCAGAGACCCAGTACTTC. The chain carries TRBV6-5 and TRBJ2-5; D is possibly TRBD1 or TRBD2 (5 bases each). Per the germline V gene, CDR1 is MNHEY and CDR2 is SVGAGI. The germline V and J ends were trimmed by 0 bases and 4 bases, with 9 bases remaining between them. The CDR3 runs to 14 residues.